This T cell receptor beta chain came from a study of cytomegalovirus exposure and HLA in healthy donors. Study results and limitations: Analysis was carried out at a later point, and it linked a missense DCLRE1C variant to TCR beta V- and J-gene trimming. Upon later analysis, TCR association rates were observed to vary by HLA locus, being highest for DRB1 and lowest for HLA-C.

The PCR employed 60 Vbeta primers together with 13 Jbeta primers. Profiled with immunoSEQ multiplex PCR; TCRdb holds only in-frame clones, not every one. The sample data list under 250,000 clones. As regards this clone: Antigen: not known.

Losses at the gene ends were 5 bases for V and 2 bases for J; bases not matched to a gene: 6. The CDR3 runs 14 residues. CDR1 and CDR2 from the germline V gene are SGHRS and YFSETQ. The chain joins TRBV5-1 to TRBJ2-7; 8 bases align to TRBD1. The clonotype was recovered from a girl aged 2 to 10 in good health and CMV-seropositive. Material: PBMCs. CDR3 region: CASRSGTGPYEQYF. The CDR3 coding sequence is TGCGCCAGCAGATCCGGGACAGGACCCTACGAGCAGTACTTC.